Sequencing of this T cell receptor beta chain was carried out in a study of spatial heterogeneity in lung cancer. The CDR3 runs to 14 residues. V dropped 2 bases and J dropped 1 base, with 8 bases sitting between them. TCRdb called the 5' RACE reads again in MiXCR, with one record for every CDR3 protein. The data show 25,000 or so distinct CDR3 sequences, 6% seen once. This clonotype was recorded at least ten times. Documented time point: blood at routine non-recurrence follow-up after resection. From tumor, nontumor lung or frozen PBMC, whole RNA was taken unsorted for sequencing. The specimen was PBMCs, collected at follow-up. The genes are TRBV12-3 or TRBV12-4 and TRBJ1-2; D is unresolved. The sequence derives from a male donor with early-stage non-small cell lung cancer. The CDR3 bases are TGTGCCAGCAGTTTATTCGGGGATAACTATGGCTACACCTTC. Translated, it gives CASSLFGDNYGYTF.